This TCR beta chain was documented in a study of blood T cells in healthy people across ages. Notes on the study in general: Relative to aged donors, long-lived donors carried more naive CD4+ cells and displayed higher diversity.

Alongside a J-beta primer mix, a sample-barcoded 5' primer served in a second PCR lasting about 7 to 11 cycles. A single record per CDR3 protein comes from TCRdb applying MiXCR to the 5' RACE reads. This sample yields approximately 780,000 distinct CDR3 sequences, of which roughly 26% are seen a single time; about 2.9% belongs to the top ten. This clonotype was detected only a few times. Its antigen is still unknown. The same sample was also studied in work on T cells of mothers and their children. That paper adds: Samples were obtained from a few healthy Caucasian mothers and their six children. At a rate of around 1.6 ug per 15 ul, cDNA synthesis received all of the extracted RNA. For each mother, over 9.5 million TCR beta CDR3 reads were obtained, and for each child, about 3 million.

The sample consisted of blood. This sequence originates from a boy aged 5-17 years in good health.

The CDR3 DNA reads TGTGCCAGCACCGTAGACAGGGGGGAATACAATGAGCAGTTCTTC. As protein: CASTVDRGEYNEQFF. The chain combines TRBV12-3 or TRBV12-4 with TRBJ2-1; 9 bases line up with TRBD1. Trimming cost V 7 bases and J 4 bases; bases outside gene matches: 8. The CDR3 is made up of 15 amino acids.